A selection of T cell receptor beta chains follows, all from one sample in a study of T cell changes during pregnancy in multiple sclerosis. Profiling relied on immunoSEQ multiplex PCR, and the TCRdb table lists in-frame clones only, not all of them. Found here are 40,000 to 60,000 clones, approximately 92% of them singletons; the top ten hold about 0.75%. The input for sequencing was CD4+ T cells from peripheral blood mononuclear cells, taken in the third trimester of pregnancy. These receptors all stem from a female donor with multiple sclerosis, enrolled in a pregnancy study. The CDR3 runs from the conserved cysteine through the conserved F or W. The D gene is left open where the match is weak. Clone sizes are given selectively: once, few, many, or a class where the clone is expanded.

clone_size: .
j_call: TRBJ2-1
v_call: TRBV5-6
d_call: TRBD2
cdr3_length: 17
cdr3_aa: CASSLDRLAGAFNEQFF
cdr3_nt: TGTGCCAGCAGCTTGGATAGACTAGCGGGGGCCTTCAATGAGCAGTTCTTC

clone_size: .
j_call: TRBJ1-1
v_call: TRBV5-1
d_call: .
cdr3_length: 16
cdr3_aa: CASSLGGGAANTEAFF
cdr3_nt: TGCGCCAGCAGCTTGGGAGGGGGGGCAGCGAACACTGAAGCTTTCTTT

clone_size: .
j_call: TRBJ2-5
v_call: TRBV9
d_call: .
cdr3_length: 12
cdr3_aa: CASSEGGETQYF
cdr3_nt: TGTGCCAGCAGCGAAGGGGGAGAGACCCAGTACTTC

clone_size: .
j_call: TRBJ2-2
v_call: TRBV21-1
d_call: .
cdr3_length: 17
cdr3_aa: CASSKSRGQVGAGELFF
cdr3_nt: TGTGCCAGCAGCAAATCCAGGGGGCAGGTAGGGGCCGGGGAGCTGTTTTTT

clone_size: .
j_call: TRBJ2-7
v_call: TRBV5-6
d_call: TRBD1
cdr3_length: 15
cdr3_aa: CASSWPGQGAGEQYF
cdr3_nt: TGTGCCAGCAGCTGGCCGGGACAGGGAGCCGGTGAGCAGTACTTC

clone_size: .
j_call: TRBJ2-2
v_call: TRBV9
d_call: TRBD1
cdr3_length: 14
cdr3_aa: CASRPWTGTGELFF
cdr3_nt: TGTGCCAGCAGACCATGGACAGGGACCGGGGAGCTGTTTTTT

clone_size: .
j_call: TRBJ2-7
v_call: TRBV11-2
d_call: .
cdr3_length: 12
cdr3_aa: CASSGAQYEQYF
cdr3_nt: TGTGCCAGCAGCGGGGCCCAGTACGAGCAGTACTTC

clone_size: .
j_call: TRBJ1-6
v_call: TRBV6-5
d_call: TRBD1
cdr3_length: 15
cdr3_aa: CASSLDRGWNSPLHF
cdr3_nt: TGTGCCAGCAGTCTTGACAGGGGGTGGAATTCACCCCTCCACTTT

clone_size: .
j_call: TRBJ2-3
v_call: TRBV4-3
d_call: .
cdr3_length: 13
cdr3_aa: CASSQELTDTQYF
cdr3_nt: TGCGCCAGCAGCCAAGAACTCACAGATACGCAGTATTTT

clone_size: once
j_call: TRBJ2-5
v_call: TRBV11-3
d_call: .
cdr3_length: 16
cdr3_aa: CASSPGPRQAKETQYF
cdr3_nt: TGTGCCAGCAGCCCAGGACCTAGACAGGCCAAAGAGACCCAGTACTTC

clone_size: .
j_call: TRBJ1-5
v_call: TRBV15
d_call: .
cdr3_length: 15
cdr3_aa: CATSLSFARNQPQHF
cdr3_nt: TGTGCCACCTCCTTATCATTCGCCAGAAACCAGCCCCAGCATTTT

clone_size: .
j_call: TRBJ1-2
v_call: TRBV30
d_call: TRBD1
cdr3_length: 12
cdr3_aa: CAWRDRGHGYTF
cdr3_nt: TGTGCCTGGAGGGACAGGGGGCATGGCTACACCTTC

clone_size: .
j_call: TRBJ1-6
v_call: TRBV9
d_call: .
cdr3_length: 16
cdr3_aa: CASSVGLGGGNSPLHF
cdr3_nt: TGTGCCAGCAGCGTAGGTCTGGGAGGGGGGAATTCACCCCTCCACTTT

clone_size: once
j_call: TRBJ2-3
v_call: TRBV5-4
d_call: TRBD2
cdr3_length: 15
cdr3_aa: CASGLKTSGADTQYF
cdr3_nt: TGTGCCAGCGGCCTCAAGACTAGCGGGGCCGATACGCAGTATTTT

clone_size: few
j_call: TRBJ1-1
v_call: TRBV29-1
d_call: .
cdr3_length: 12
cdr3_aa: CSAGLPNTEAFF
cdr3_nt: TGCAGCGCCGGACTCCCGAACACTGAAGCTTTCTTT

clone_size: .
j_call: TRBJ2-5
v_call: TRBV2
d_call: TRBD1
cdr3_length: 15
cdr3_aa: CASTRKGQGQGTQYF
cdr3_nt: TGTGCCAGCACCCGGAAGGGACAGGGCCAGGGGACCCAGTACTTC

clone_size: .
j_call: TRBJ2-7
v_call: TRBV9
d_call: .
cdr3_length: 14
cdr3_aa: CASSVDANSYEQYF
cdr3_nt: TGTGCCAGCAGCGTAGATGCGAATTCCTACGAGCAGTACTTC

clone_size: .
j_call: TRBJ1-1
v_call: TRBV6-5
d_call: .
cdr3_length: 13
cdr3_aa: CASRYHGRTEAFF
cdr3_nt: TGTGCCAGCAGGTACCACGGGAGGACTGAAGCTTTCTTT

clone_size: .
j_call: TRBJ1-2
v_call: TRBV11-2
d_call: .
cdr3_length: 13
cdr3_aa: CASSLGQDYGYTF
cdr3_nt: TGTGCCAGCAGCTTAGGTCAGGACTATGGCTACACCTTC

clone_size: once
j_call: TRBJ2-7
v_call: TRBV7-9
d_call: .
cdr3_length: 11
cdr3_aa: CASSLTSMPLF
cdr3_nt: TGTGCCAGCAGCTTAACTAGTATGCCCCTCTTC

clone_size: .
j_call: TRBJ1-2
v_call: TRBV4-2
d_call: TRBD1
cdr3_length: 16
cdr3_aa: CASSQRNTGGYDGYTF
cdr3_nt: TGTGCCAGCAGCCAACGAAACACAGGGGGCTACGATGGCTACACCTTC

clone_size: .
j_call: TRBJ2-7
v_call: TRBV9
d_call: .
cdr3_length: 16
cdr3_aa: CASSVVSESSFSGQYF
cdr3_nt: TGTGCCAGCAGCGTAGTTAGTGAGTCCAGCTTTTCAGGGCAGTACTTC

clone_size: .
j_call: TRBJ2-1
v_call: TRBV14
d_call: TRBD1
cdr3_length: 14
cdr3_aa: CASSPQGYFNEQFF
cdr3_nt: TGTGCCAGCAGCCCACAGGGGTACTTCAATGAGCAGTTCTTC

clone_size: .
j_call: TRBJ1-2
v_call: TRBV7-9
d_call: .
cdr3_length: 14
cdr3_aa: CASSLEGLVYGYTF
cdr3_nt: TGTGCCAGCAGCTTGGAGGGGCTCGTCTATGGCTACACCTTC

clone_size: .
j_call: TRBJ1-1
v_call: TRBV11-2
d_call: .
cdr3_length: 18
cdr3_aa: CASSSVTGGWQPNTEAFF
cdr3_nt: TGTGCCAGCAGCTCGGTGACAGGCGGTTGGCAACCGAACACTGAAGCTTTCTTT

clone_size: .
j_call: TRBJ2-5
v_call: TRBV7-9
d_call: TRBD1
cdr3_length: 15
cdr3_aa: CASSLQGASEETQYF
cdr3_nt: TGTGCCAGCAGCCTTCAGGGGGCATCGGAAGAGACCCAGTACTTC

clone_size: .
j_call: TRBJ1-2
v_call: TRBV30
d_call: .
cdr3_length: 11
cdr3_aa: CAWTSGWGYTF
cdr3_nt: TGTGCCTGGACCTCGGGGTGGGGCTACACCTTC

clone_size: once
j_call: TRBJ1-6
v_call: TRBV5-6
d_call: .
cdr3_length: 16
cdr3_aa: CASSFRAQIANSPLHF
cdr3_nt: TGTGCCAGCAGCTTCAGGGCCCAGATCGCCAATTCACCCCTCCACTTT

clone_size: .
j_call: TRBJ1-2
v_call: TRBV29-1
d_call: .
cdr3_length: 11
cdr3_aa: CSAEQGYGYTF
cdr3_nt: TGCAGCGCCGAACAGGGATATGGCTACACCTTC

clone_size: .
j_call: TRBJ2-7
v_call: TRBV11-2
d_call: TRBD1
cdr3_length: 15
cdr3_aa: CASSLGQGASYEQYF
cdr3_nt: TGTGCCAGCAGCTTGGGACAGGGGGCTTCCTACGAGCAGTACTTC

clone_size: few
j_call: TRBJ2-1
v_call: TRBV30
d_call: TRBD2
cdr3_length: 15
cdr3_aa: CAWSVKGLGAYEQFF
cdr3_nt: TGTGCCTGGAGTGTTAAGGGACTAGGGGCCTATGAGCAGTTCTTC

clone_size: few
j_call: TRBJ2-7
v_call: TRBV5-5
d_call: .
cdr3_length: 13
cdr3_aa: CASSRDWSYEQYF
cdr3_nt: TGTGCCAGCAGCCGGGACTGGTCCTACGAGCAGTACTTC

clone_size: .
j_call: TRBJ1-1
v_call: TRBV30
d_call: .
cdr3_length: 15
cdr3_aa: CAWGYGVRPPTEAFF
cdr3_nt: TGTGCCTGGGGGTACGGGGTCCGCCCGCCCACTGAAGCTTTCTTT

clone_size: .
j_call: TRBJ1-5
v_call: TRBV6-5
d_call: TRBD1
cdr3_length: 14
cdr3_aa: CASSYAGGNQPQHF
cdr3_nt: TGTGCCAGCAGTTACGCAGGGGGAAATCAGCCCCAGCATTTT

clone_size: once
j_call: TRBJ1-2
v_call: TRBV18
d_call: .
cdr3_length: 17
cdr3_aa: CASSPGNRGFPQDGYTF
cdr3_nt: TGTGCCAGCTCACCAGGGAATCGGGGATTTCCCCAGGATGGCTACACCTTC

clone_size: .
j_call: TRBJ1-3
v_call: TRBV2
d_call: .
cdr3_length: 16
cdr3_aa: CASRPHRVIAGNTIYF
cdr3_nt: TGTGCCAGCCGACCCCACAGGGTCATTGCGGGAAACACCATATATTTT

clone_size: .
j_call: TRBJ1-1
v_call: TRBV6-1
d_call: TRBD1
cdr3_length: 14
cdr3_aa: CASSGTGGTTEAFF
cdr3_nt: TGTGCCAGCAGTGGGACAGGTGGGACCACTGAAGCTTTCTTT

clone_size: .
j_call: TRBJ2-3
v_call: TRBV6-5
d_call: TRBD2
cdr3_length: 15
cdr3_aa: CASSWDYRGGDTQYF
cdr3_nt: TGTGCCAGCAGTTGGGACTACCGGGGCGGGGATACGCAGTATTTT

clone_size: .
j_call: TRBJ2-3
v_call: TRBV29-1
d_call: .
cdr3_length: 12
cdr3_aa: CSVGTVTDTQYF
cdr3_nt: TGCAGCGTGGGGACTGTCACAGATACGCAGTATTTT

clone_size: .
j_call: TRBJ1-1
v_call: TRBV7-2
d_call: .
cdr3_length: 18
cdr3_aa: CASSLARGTLPLNTEAFF
cdr3_nt: TGTGCCAGCAGCTTAGCGCGCGGCACCCTACCGCTGAACACTGAAGCTTTCTTT

clone_size: .
j_call: TRBJ1-4
v_call: TRBV25-1
d_call: .
cdr3_length: 15
cdr3_aa: CASSESAGFEEKLFF
cdr3_nt: TGTGCCAGCAGTGAATCGGCAGGGTTCGAAGAAAAACTGTTTTTT

clone_size: .
j_call: TRBJ1-5
v_call: TRBV7-9
d_call: TRBD1
cdr3_length: 17
cdr3_aa: CASSLIGDRGHNQPQHF
cdr3_nt: TGTGCCAGCAGCTTAATTGGCGACAGGGGGCACAATCAGCCCCAGCATTTT

clone_size: .
j_call: TRBJ1-2
v_call: TRBV9
d_call: .
cdr3_length: 11
cdr3_aa: CASSVLYGYTF
cdr3_nt: TGTGCCAGCAGCGTCCTTTATGGCTACACCTTC

clone_size: .
j_call: TRBJ1-5
v_call: TRBV6-5
d_call: TRBD1
cdr3_length: 14
cdr3_aa: CASSRQGLNQPQHF
cdr3_nt: TGTGCCAGCAGCAGACAGGGGCTCAATCAGCCCCAGCATTTT